One and the same sample provided the 12 T cell receptor beta chains below, sequenced in a study of CD8 T cells in ankylosing spondylitis (dated by TCRdb to 2015 to 2018). Their antigen targets remain unknown. Results the study describes overall, beyond this receptor: Blood from ankylosing spondylitis patients appeared to be characterized by a TCR beta motif composed of under ten highly homologous amino acid variants.

Receptor libraries were prepared by 5' RACE. Data came from an Illumina HiSeq 2500. TCRdb took the public reads, trimmed them with fastp at Q25, ran MiXCR for clone calling and kept in-frame beta chains. Under each unique CDR3 protein, matching rows form one entry showing the most common genes and DNA. The sample data list around 770,000 distinct CDR3 sequences, and 12% of these were observed just once. The ten largest clones add up to just over 0.5% of the sample. Material for sequencing was blood, either unsorted or a sorted T cell fraction (not recorded which). These receptors came from a male donor with ankylosing spondylitis.

This clonotype was picked up many times. The chain joins TRBV7-2 to TRBJ2-3; D is possibly TRBD2 (5 bases). The CDR3 spans 13 residues. The germline CDR1 and CDR2 sequences are SGHTA and FQGNSA. V was pared by 1 base and J by 7 bases, with 9 bases between. The CDR3 DNA reads as TGTGCCAGCAGCTTAGAAGCGGAGAATACGCAGTATTTT. Residues: CASSLEAENTQYF.

The chain links TRBV29-1 to TRBJ2-1, with 13 positions matching TRBD2. This CDR3 region has 19 residues. The V gene end was trimmed by 4 bases and the J gene end by 3 bases; junction bases not matched to a gene: 15. Germline assignment: CDR1 SQVTM and CDR2 ANQGSEA. CDR3 DNA sequence: TGCAGCGTTGTCCCGACTAGCGGGAGGTCCGACTACTACTACAATGAGCAGTTCTTC. This encodes CSVVPTSGRSDYYYNEQFF.

This clonotype was counted between two and nine times. The chain is built from TRBV20-1 and TRBJ1-2; 8 bases match TRBD1. Germline V gene data show CDR1 as DFQATT and CDR2 as SNEGSKA (reference sequence). CDR3 length: 14 residues. V lost 2 bases to trimming and J lost 4 bases; unmatched junction nucleotides: 6. CDR3 coding DNA: TGCAGTGCTAGACCCGACAGGGGACGCTATGGCTACACCTTC. Amino acid sequence: CSARPDRGRYGYTF.

The rearrangement links TRBV6-4 to TRBJ1-2; tentative D call: TRBD1 (5 bases). This CDR3 has 14 amino acids. Trimming left V 0 bases short and J 4 bases short, with 9 bases between. Germline V gene data show CDR1 as MRHNA and CDR2 as SNTAGT. CDR3 protein: CASSDSRGGYGYTF. CDR3 coding DNA: TGTGCCAGCAGTGACTCGAGGGGAGGCTATGGCTACACCTTC.

The gene calls are TRBV4-2 and TRBJ2-5; D gene unclear. The ends were cut back, 0 bases at V and 5 bases at J, with 10 bases in the middle. CDR3 size: 14 residues. Germline V gives CDR1 LGHNA, CDR2 YNFKEQ. The DNA of the CDR3 is TGTGCCAGCAGCCAAGATTTCCTGGGGGAGACCCAGTACTTC. Its translation: CASSQDFLGETQYF.

This clonotype came up many times. J is TRBJ2-7 and V is TRBV28; D gene ambiguous. The ends were cut back, 2 bases at V and 4 bases at J, with 9 bases in the middle. There are 13 residues in the CDR3. In germline, CDR1 is MDHEN, CDR2 SYDVKM. This CDR3 reads CASSLLTRYEQYF. In DNA, the CDR3 is TGTGCCAGCAGTTTACTGACACGTTACGAGCAGTACTTC.

The CDR3 nucleotides are TGCAGTGCGCCGGCCCCGTCTACTGAAGCTTTCTTT. This gives the protein CSAPAPSTEAFF. The V call is TRBV20-1, the J call TRBJ1-1; D is ambiguous. Trimming took off 6 bases at V and 5 bases at J, with 13 bases between the two ends. The germline V gene has CDR1 DFQATT and CDR2 SNEGSKA (reference sequence). The CDR3 extends over 12 amino acids.

This clonotype was detected only a few times. The chain links TRBV20-1 to TRBJ2-5; D perhaps matches TRBD2 (5 bases). Germline V CDR1 and CDR2: DFQATT, SNEGSKA (reference sequence). This CDR3 region has 12 residues. Trimming shortened V by 5 bases and J by 7 bases, and 14 bases separated the two germline ends. CDR3 loop: CSARGYSGTQYF. Here the CDR3 DNA reads TGCAGTGCTCGAGGGTATAGTGGGACCCAGTACTTC.

This chain joins TRBV4-2 and TRBJ1-1; 10 bases are a match to TRBD1. Per germline, CDR1 LGHNA and CDR2 YNFKEQ. The CDR3 spans 14 residues. Germline trimming cut 2 bases from V and 11 bases from J; bases unmatched to any gene: 8. The CDR3 protein is CASSQPRQGAWAFF. CDR3 bases: TGTGCCAGCAGCCAACCCAGACAGGGGGCTTGGGCTTTCTTT.

The chain couples TRBV30 to TRBJ2-1, with no clear D. Trimming shortened V by 0 bases and J by 6 bases, and 12 bases separated the two germline ends. This CDR3 has 14 residues. CDR1 and CDR2 from the germline V gene are GTSNPN and SVGIG (reference sequence). CDR3 loop: CAWSVMGGPNEQFF. Written as DNA, the CDR3 is TGTGCCTGGAGTGTAATGGGTGGTCCCAATGAGCAGTTCTTC.

This chain links TRBV7-2 with TRBJ2-2; no reliable D call. The CDR3 is made up of 12 amino acids. Germline CDR1 is SGHTA and CDR2 is FQGNSA. Trimming took 2 bases from V and 9 from J, leaving 7 bases between them. CDR3 sequence (DNA): TGTGCCAGCAGCTTATTAGGGTGGGAGCTGTTTTTT. It specifies CASSLLGWELFF. Drawing the rest from reference TRBV7-2 and TRBJ2-2, the complete variable domain is GAGVSQSPSNKVTEKGKDVELRCDPISGHTALYWYRQSLGQGLEFLIYFQGNSAPDKSGLPSDRFSAERTGGSVSTLTIQRTQQEDSAVYLCASSLLGWELFFGEGSRLTVL.

There are many counts of this clonotype. V usage is TRBV7-2 and J usage is TRBJ1-6; D is ambiguous. CDR3 length equals 16 residues. The V gene lost 1 base and the J gene lost 7 bases, with 14 bases spanning the gap. CDR1 and CDR2 (germline): SGHTA, FQGNSA. CDR3 residues: CASSLGAFAGNSPLHF. CDR3 nucleotide sequence: TGTGCCAGCAGCTTAGGGGCTTTCGCTGGGAATTCACCCCTCCACTTT.